Listed below are T cell receptor beta chains from one sample, sequenced in a study of shared clonotypes between healthy human individuals. Some clones are missing from TCRdb's copy, which holds only in-frame ones; the method was immunoSEQ multiplex PCR. The table has approximately 1.5 million clones, less than 99% seen once. The specimen sequenced was naive CD4+ T cells sorted from blood. The receptors were sampled from a man aged 25 to 40 in good health. Each CDR3 is given with its conserved first and last residue.

TRBV7-6	TRBJ1-2	CASSLLKGTGDDGYTF
TRBV13	TRBJ2-7	CASSSRTESYEQYF
TRBV5-1	TRBJ2-3	CASSLGGQTDTQYF
TRBV7-8	TRBJ2-1	CASSLPLDRDSNEQFF
TRBV5-1	TRBJ1-4	CASSFGGRDEKLFF
TRBV18	TRBJ1-1	CASSPSGRRVNTEAFF
TRBV28	TRBJ2-3	CASSLTSGRGDTQYF
TRBV29-1	TRBJ2-1	CSAVGVGEQFF
TRBV30	TRBJ1-3	CAWSDNGLPGNTIYF
TRBV27	TRBJ1-4	CASSIRTPRGGVANEKLFF
TRBV27	TRBJ2-2	CASSLAVAGELFF
TRBV19	TRBJ1-2	CASNPDRVTNYGYTF
TRBV10-1	TRBJ2-7	CASSASLAGEQYF
TRBV28	TRBJ2-2	CASSLNTGELFF
TRBV29-1	TRBJ2-1	CSVEGATRGYSAEQFF
TRBV5-4	TRBJ2-5	CASSFPAAGAQYF
TRBV6-5	TRBJ2-7	CASTGLADSYEQYF
TRBV4-1	TRBJ1-1	CASSQMTSANTEAFF
TRBV6-5	TRBJ1-5	CASRSTGNQPQHF
TRBV6-1	TRBJ1-2	CASSEAPGVYGYTF
TRBV25-1	TRBJ2-7	CASSESYEQYF
TRBV29-1	TRBJ2-7	CSVLWGAYEQYF
TRBV11-2	TRBJ2-2	CASSILRGNTGELFF
TRBV7-3	TRBJ1-1	CASSPTGGSTEAFF
TRBV28	TRBJ2-7	CASSFKRLSYGQYF
TRBV5-5	TRBJ2-7	CASSGPDGLTYEQYF
TRBV6-4	TRBJ2-5	CASSQPWTGTYQETQYF
TRBV27	TRBJ2-5	CASSPGTSGRETQYF
TRBV9	TRBJ2-5	CASSGSGRETQYF
TRBV5-1	TRBJ1-5	CASSAIPSLGPQHF
TRBV18	TRBJ2-7	CASSPLRKGGEQYF
TRBV5-1	TRBJ2-7	CASSLDRGLYEQYF
TRBV6-1	TRBJ2-7	CASSVNWGLHEQYF
TRBV15	TRBJ2-3	CATSRGSLGLAGGADTQYF
TRBV4-1	TRBJ1-5	CASSLKYPYLNQPQHF
TRBV2	TRBJ1-5	CASSEDRGPQPQHF
TRBV5-1	TRBJ1-1	CASRSNTEAFF
TRBV7-8	TRBJ1-1	CASSLLSGTEAFF
TRBV11-2	TRBJ1-1	CASSLAGGTEAFF
TRBV7-6	TRBJ2-7	CASSPGLAGLEYEQYF
TRBV5-1	TRBJ1-3	CASSFGRISGNTIYF
TRBV6-6	TRBJ2-7	CASGDSTYEQYF
TRBV7-9	TRBJ2-3	CASSQDFITQYF
TRBV27	TRBJ2-2	CASGLITGELFF
TRBV11-2	TRBJ2-7	CASSARAGNAYEQYF